Shown below are 10 T cell receptor beta chains from a single sample sequenced in a study of graft-versus-host responses after intestinal transplantation. What these receptors recognize is not known. Clones were sequenced by immunoSEQ multiplex PCR, and TCRdb holds only the in-frame ones, with some missing. The repertoire consists of 86,000 or so clones, with around 90% occurring once and the leading ten covering around 6%. The sample here was unstimulated CD8+ T cells sorted from spleen or lymph node cells, taken before intestinal transplant. The receptors shown here come from a human donor who received an intestinal transplant.

V gene TRBV6-1 combines with J gene TRBJ2-7; perhaps TRBD2 as D (6 bases). The CDR3 has 13 amino acids. Germline CDR1 reads MNHNS; CDR2 reads SASEGT. V lost 4 bases and J lost 0, with 7 bases in between. The CDR3 sequence is CASSGGVSYEQYF. The CDR3, as DNA: TGTGCCAGCAGTGGCGGGGTCTCCTACGAGCAGTACTTC.

The chain has TRBV15 and TRBJ2-1, with 7 bases that match TRBD1. In germline, CDR1 is LNHNV, CDR2 YYDKDF (reference sequence). J gave up 8 bases and V 0 bases, and 16 bases lay outside the gene matches. This CDR3 is built from 18 residues. Here the CDR3 DNA reads TGTGCCACCAGCAGAGATAGGTCCGGACAGGTTGCGATGGATGAGCAGTTCTTC. This translates into CATSRDRSGQVAMDEQFF.

A single count supports this clone. The J gene is TRBJ2-5, the V gene TRBV27; tentative D call: TRBD2 (6 bases). The tail of the sequence fits TRBJ2-7 better, so the J call may be wrong. This CDR3 is 13 amino acids long. The germline CDR1 and CDR2 sequences are MNHEY and SMNVEV (reference sequence). Here the CDR3 reads CASSRLGGYEQYF. CDR3 nucleotides: TGTGCCAGCAGTCGTCTGGGAGGCTACGAGCAGTACTTC.

V usage is TRBV15 and J usage is TRBJ2-3, with D possibly being TRBD1 or TRBD2 (5 bases each). This CDR3 has 17 amino acids. V lost 5 bases, J lost 2 bases, and 20 bases lay in between. The V gene's germline CDR1 is LNHNV and CDR2 YYDKDF (reference sequence). As DNA, the CDR3 is TGTGCCACCAGCTCCTCCTTCTCCCCTGGGACCACAGATACGCAGTATTTT. It codes for CATSSSFSPGTTDTQYF.

The V call is TRBV9, the J call TRBJ2-1; 8 bases line up with TRBD2. Trimming cost V 0 bases and J 0 bases; bases outside gene matches: 2. Germline CDR1 and CDR2: SGDLS and YYNGEE. This CDR3 is 16 amino acids long. The chain's CDR3 is CASSVVGTSSYNEQFF. In nucleotides, the CDR3 is TGTGCCAGCAGCGTAGTCGGGACTAGCTCCTACAATGAGCAGTTCTTC.

The J gene is TRBJ2-7, the V gene TRBV4-2, with D possibly being TRBD2 (6 bases). The CDR3 has 16 amino acids. Per germline, CDR1 LGHNA and CDR2 YNFKEQ. Trimming cost V 1 base and J 5 bases, with 18 bases left between them. The DNA of the CDR3 is TGTGCCAGCAGCCAAGGTGCGACTAGTGGGGTCCACGAGCAGTACTTC. Its protein is CASSQGATSGVHEQYF.

The chain has TRBV19 and TRBJ2-7, with D perhaps TRBD1 or TRBD2 (5 bases each). V was trimmed by 6 bases and J by 2 bases, leaving 14 bases between them. Germline V gives CDR1 LNHDA, CDR2 SQIVND (reference sequence). CDR3 length: 14 residues. For the CDR3, the DNA is TGTGCCAGTAGCGAAAGGGACGGCCCCTACGAGCAGTACTTC. This codes for CASSERDGPYEQYF.

The V gene is TRBV6-5, the J gene TRBJ2-1, with 9 bases lining up with TRBD2. The ends lost 4 bases at V and 2 bases at J; junction bases unmatched: 3. Germline CDR1 and CDR2: MNHEY and SVGAGI. This CDR3 has 15 amino acids. The CDR3 sequence: CASSFGGRAYNEQFF. In DNA, the CDR3 is TGTGCCAGCAGTTTCGGCGGGAGGGCCTACAATGAGCAGTTCTTC.

This rearrangement joins TRBV13 to TRBJ1-4; TRBD1 agrees at 12 bases. Germline lookup yields CDR1 PRHDT and CDR2 FYEKMQ (reference sequence). The CDR3 is 15 residues long. Trimming at V came to 5 bases and at J to 10 bases, leaving 8 bases not matched to a gene. CDR3 DNA sequence: TGTGCCAGCAGCCCAACCGGGACAGGGGGCGGAAAACTGTTTTTT. Its translation is CASSPTGTGGGKLFF.

The chain employs TRBV10-2 and TRBJ2-3; no firm D call. Germline lookup yields CDR1 WSHSY and CDR2 SAAADI. The CDR3 has 15 amino acids. With 3 bases removed from V and 0 bases from J, the gap between germline ends came to 10 bases. The CDR3 region is CASSDTVSSTDTQYF. In DNA, the CDR3 is TGCGCCAGCAGTGACACAGTGTCTAGCACAGATACGCAGTATTTT.